The 15 T cell receptor beta chains listed next were all sequenced from one sample in a study of PD-L1 blockade in urothelial cancer. Sequencing was performed with immunoSEQ multiplex PCR; in TCRdb, only in-frame clones are kept and a portion is missing. The top ten hold 1.5% to 2% of the sample, which has about 93,000 clones, around 90% seen once. Described time point: pretreatment peripheral blood. The sample was PBMCs, taken around atezolizumab (anti-PD-L1) treatment. These TCRs come from a man aged 60 to 75 with urothelial cancer.

The chain carries TRBV5-1 and TRBJ2-5; TRBD2 aligns across 8 bases. V dropped 0 bases and J dropped 13; count of bases not matched to a gene: 14. The CDR3 has 15 amino acids. Looked up from germline, CDR1 is SGHRS and CDR2 is YFSETQ. The CDR3 DNA reads TGCGCCAGCAGCTTGGACGGTAGCGGGGCCGGGACGCTGTACTTC. Translated: CASSLDGSGAGTLYF.

This clone appeared a few times. This chain links TRBV9 with TRBJ2-3, with TRBD2 matching over 12 bases. The CDR3 sequence is 18 residues long. The J segment lost 6 bases and the V segment lost 0 bases, leaving 11 bases of the junction unmatched. Germline lookup yields CDR1 SGDLS and CDR2 YYNGEE. The CDR3 DNA is TGTGCCAGCAGCGTAGAAACTAGCGGGGGGTCGGATTGGGATACGCAGTATTTT. Its protein product is CASSVETSGGSDWDTQYF.

J is TRBJ2-5 and V is TRBV7-8; D gene ambiguous. This CDR3 comprises 17 residues. In germline, CDR1 is SGHVS, CDR2 FQNEAQ. The V and J ends lost 5 bases and 2 bases respectively, with 21 bases between them. The CDR3 DNA reads as TGTGCCAGCAGCCCTCAGTCATTAGTCACAGTTCAAGAGACCCAGTACTTC. Translated, it gives CASSPQSLVTVQETQYF.

The rearrangement links TRBV7-2 to TRBJ2-1; 7 bases are a match to TRBD2. V was clipped by 4 bases and J by 7 bases; unmatched bases: 10. The CDR3 covers 15 residues. Germline CDR1 SGHTA, CDR2 FQGNSA. This chain's CDR3 is CASSSRDYEGNEQFF. The CDR3 DNA sequence: TGTGCCAGCAGCTCCCGGGACTATGAGGGGAATGAGCAGTTCTTC.

Of note for this clone: In the same sample, other DNA sequences code for this CDR3. The V gene is TRBV13, the J gene TRBJ2-7; D is perhaps TRBD2 (7 bases). The CDR3 is 14 amino acids. Germline loops: CDR1 PRHDT, CDR2 FYEKMQ (reference sequence). V was pared by 2 bases and J by 4 bases, with 12 bases between. The CDR3 DNA sequence: TGTGCCAGCAGCTTACAAGGGGGGGCTTACGAGCAGTACTTC. Translated: CASSLQGGAYEQYF.

The chain joins TRBV7-2 to TRBJ1-3; TRBD1 agrees at 7 bases. Germline assignment: CDR1 SGHTA and CDR2 FQGNSA. CDR3 size: 15 residues. Trimming took 5 bases from V and 2 from J; bases not matched to a gene: 6. CDR3 sequence (DNA): TGTGCCAGCAGCGCGACAGGGAACACTGGAAACACCATATATTTT. Its translation is CASSATGNTGNTIYF.

The chain uses TRBV5-1 and TRBJ2-5; 7 positions match TRBD1. CDR3 length: 14 residues. J was trimmed by 1 base and V by 5 bases; bases with no gene match: 5. The germline V gene encodes CDR1 SGHRS and CDR2 YFSETQ. This CDR3 reads CASSTRDSQETQYF. As DNA, the CDR3 is TGCGCCAGCAGTACCCGGGACAGCCAAGAGACCCAGTACTTC.

CDR3 in amino acids: CASSRSHPSTDTQYF. The CDR3 coding sequence is TGTGCCAGCAGCAGGAGCCATCCTAGCACAGATACGCAGTATTTT. The chain recombines TRBV9 with TRBJ2-3, with D unresolved. The V gene's germline CDR1 is SGDLS and CDR2 YYNGEE. The CDR3 runs to 15 residues. V gave up 4 bases and J gave up 0 bases, with 12 bases separating them.

The V and J genes are TRBV5-4 and TRBJ1-2; tentatively, D is TRBD1 (6 bases). Trimming removed 0 bases from V and 6 bases from J, with 12 bases in between. The CDR3 totals 14 residues. Germline values: CDR1 SGHNT, CDR2 YYREEE (reference sequence). The CDR3 nucleotides read TGTGCCAGCAGCTTGGTGCAGGGGCCGAATGGCTACACCTTC. This encodes CASSLVQGPNGYTF.

The rearrangement joins TRBV7-8 to TRBJ1-3; D is perhaps TRBD1 (5 bases). Looked up from germline, CDR1 is SGHVS and CDR2 is FQNEAQ. V shed 5 bases and J shed 4 bases, with 12 bases lying between them. This CDR3 is 14 amino acids long. CDR3 nucleotide sequence: TGTGCCAGCAGCACCGACAGCGAAGGAAACACCATATATTTT. Translated, it gives CASSTDSEGNTIYF.

The rearrangement joins TRBV4-3 to TRBJ2-7; tentatively, D is TRBD2 (6 bases). The ends were cut back, 4 bases at V and 3 bases at J, with 16 bases in the middle. The CDR3 extends over 15 amino acids. Germline loops: CDR1 LGHNA, CDR2 YSLEER. CDR3 bases: TGCGCCAGCAGCCGTTCCACCGGGGGTTACTACGAGCAGTACTTC. Amino acid sequence: CASSRSTGGYYEQYF.

This rearrangement joins TRBV9 to TRBJ1-2; unclear D gene. CDR1 is SGDLS and CDR2 is YYNGEE in the germline V gene. This CDR3 is built from 16 residues. Trimming cost V 0 bases and J 4 bases, with 16 bases left between them. The CDR3 nucleotides are TGTGCCAGCAGCGTAGCTTCGTCGAGGGCCGCCTATGGCTACACCTTC. Translation: CASSVASSRAAYGYTF.

The CDR3 reads CASSEEGRYRLSNQPQHF. The CDR3 coding sequence is TGTGCCAGCAGTGAAGAGGGGCGCTACCGGTTGAGCAATCAGCCCCAGCATTTT. This sequence joins TRBV2 and TRBJ1-5, with a possible D match to TRBD1 (5 bases). CDR3 length: 18 amino acids. V was clipped by 1 base and J by 1 base, with 17 bases between them. Germline V lookup: CDR1 SNHLY, CDR2 FYNNEI.

This sequence joins TRBV29-1 and TRBJ2-5, with 7 positions matching TRBD1. This CDR3 is built from 13 residues. Germline CDR1 and CDR2: SQVTM and ANQGSEA. J was trimmed by 5 bases and V by 6 bases; bases with no gene match: 9. The CDR3 protein is CSVDRASWETQYF. CDR3 nucleotides: TGCAGCGTCGACAGGGCCAGCTGGGAGACCCAGTACTTC.

This clone has just a few counts. The chain links TRBV18 to TRBJ2-1, with 12 bases that match TRBD2. Germline CDR1 KGHSH, CDR2 LQKENI. The CDR3 is 16 residues long. The V gene end was trimmed by 3 bases and the J gene end by 5 bases; junction bases not matched to a gene: 5. This chain's CDR3 is CASSPRLAGDDNEQFF. In DNA, the CDR3 is TGTGCCAGCTCACCCCGACTAGCGGGGGATGACAATGAGCAGTTCTTC.